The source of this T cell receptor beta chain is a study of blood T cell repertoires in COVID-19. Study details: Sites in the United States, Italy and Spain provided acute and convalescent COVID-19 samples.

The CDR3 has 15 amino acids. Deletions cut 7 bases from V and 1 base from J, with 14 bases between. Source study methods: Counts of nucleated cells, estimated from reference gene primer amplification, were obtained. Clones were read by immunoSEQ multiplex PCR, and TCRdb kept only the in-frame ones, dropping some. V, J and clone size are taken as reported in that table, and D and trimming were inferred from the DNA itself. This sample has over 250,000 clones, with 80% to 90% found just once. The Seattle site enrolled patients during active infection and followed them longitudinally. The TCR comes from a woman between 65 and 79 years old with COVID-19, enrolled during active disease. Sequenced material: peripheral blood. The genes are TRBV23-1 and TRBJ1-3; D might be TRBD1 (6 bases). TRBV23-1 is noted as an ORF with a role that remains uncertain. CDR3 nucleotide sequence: TGCGCCAGCACTGGGACCCAGGGGTCTGGAAACACCATATATTTT. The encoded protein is CASTGTQGSGNTIYF.